These 7 T cell receptor beta chains were sequenced from one sample in a study of cytomegalovirus exposure and HLA in healthy donors. Primers included in the PCR were 60 Vbeta and 13 Jbeta primers. Using immunoSEQ multiplex PCR, the repertoire was profiled, and TCRdb retains in-frame clones only, with some absent. The repertoire consists of about 150,000 clones, with roughly 68% occurring once and the leading ten covering roughly a tenth. The specimen sequenced was PBMCs. These receptors were obtained from a man aged 30 to 39 in good health and CMV-seropositive.

The J gene is TRBJ2-6, the V gene TRBV19; D call uncertain. The germline CDR1 and CDR2 sequences are LNHDA and SQIVND (reference sequence). The CDR3 is 14 amino acids. V was clipped by 4 bases and J by 1 base, with 5 bases between them. CDR3 sequence reads: CASSTQSGANVLTF. CDR3 DNA: TGTGCCAGTAGTACACAATCTGGGGCCAACGTCCTGACTTTC.

The chain combines TRBV19 with TRBJ2-3; 10 nucleotides agree with TRBD1. CDR3 length: 16 residues. V dropped 6 bases and J dropped 5; count of bases not matched to a gene: 11. Germline assignment: CDR1 LNHDA and CDR2 SQIVND (reference sequence). As DNA, the CDR3 is TGTGCCAGTAGGGGGGAAAGGACAGGGGGTATAGATACGCAGTATTTT. Its protein is CASRGERTGGIDTQYF.

This clone was recorded only once. The chain recombines TRBV2 with TRBJ2-6; D perhaps matches TRBD2 (6 bases). The V end was cut by 6 bases, the J end by 4 bases, with 13 bases between. The CDR3 is 15 residues long. Germline CDR1 reads SNHLY; CDR2 reads FYNNEI. This chain's CDR3 is CASSPGLSGANVLTF. In DNA, the CDR3 is TGTGCCAGCAGCCCGGGACTCTCCGGGGCCAACGTCCTGACTTTC. The full variable domain, in which reference TRBV2 and TRBJ2-6 provide the parts outside the CDR3, is EPEVTQTPSHQVTQMGQEVILRCVPISNHLYFYWYRQILGQKVEFLVSFYNNEISEKSEIFDDQFSVERPDGSNFTLKIRSTKLEDSAMYFCASSPGLSGANVLTFGAGSRLTVL.

The chain links TRBV14 to TRBJ2-1; 7 nucleotides align to TRBD1. Germline V gene data show CDR1 as SGHDN and CDR2 as FVKESK. This CDR3 spans 14 amino acids. Trimming removed 7 bases from V and 6 bases from J; junction bases left unmatched: 9. CDR3 DNA: TGTGCCAGCATCGCAGGGGGAAGGGGCAATGAGCAGTTCTTC. This encodes CASIAGGRGNEQFF. Complete variable domain (other parts from reference TRBV14 and TRBJ2-1): EAGVTQFPSHSVIEKGQTVTLRCDPISGHDNLYWYRRVMGKEIKFLLHFVKESKQDESGMPNNRFLAERTGGTYSTLKVQPAELEDSGVYFCASIAGGRGNEQFFGPGTRLTVL.

This chain links TRBV7-6 with TRBJ2-7; D is perhaps TRBD1 (5 bases). V was clipped by 3 bases and J by 6 bases, with 12 bases between them. The CDR3 has 13 amino acids. Germline-derived CDR1 and CDR2 are SGHVS and FNYEAQ. The CDR3 reads CASSFQGRGEQYF. CDR3 sequence (DNA): TGTGCCAGCAGCTTTCAGGGAAGGGGCGAGCAGTACTTC.

V gene TRBV9 combines with J gene TRBJ2-2; 13 bases agree with TRBD2. J was trimmed by 6 bases and V by 0 bases; bases with no gene match: 8. The length of the CDR3 is 18 residues. CDR1 and CDR2 (germline): SGDLS, YYNGEE. Here the CDR3 reads CASSVAELAGGYAGELFF. The CDR3 bases are TGTGCCAGCAGCGTAGCTGAACTAGCGGGAGGGTATGCCGGGGAGCTGTTTTTT.

The J gene is TRBJ2-2, the V gene TRBV6-5; TRBD1 aligns across 7 bases. V dropped 2 bases and J dropped 8; count of bases not matched to a gene: 5. Germline V gene sequence: CDR1 MNHEY, CDR2 SVGAGI. The CDR3 covers 14 residues. Written as DNA, the CDR3 is TGTGCCAGCAGTTACAGGGGGCTTAGGGGGGAGCTGTTTTTT. It encodes CASSYRGLRGELFF.